This entry is about one T cell receptor (beta chain). The sample comes from a study of blood T cell repertoires in COVID-19. Across the study: The United States, Italy and Spain provided the acute and convalescent COVID-19 samples.

Germline trimming cut 7 bases from V and 4 bases from J; bases unmatched to any gene: 17. Germline loops: CDR1 LNHDA, CDR2 SQIVND (reference sequence). CDR3 length: 18 amino acids. Measured with immunoSEQ multiplex PCR; TCRdb has only the in-frame clones, and not every one. This sample has over 50,000 clones, with 70% to 90% found just once. This sequence was found in a man in his fifties with active COVID-19. Input material: peripheral blood. The rearrangement uses TRBV19 and TRBJ1-2, with 11 bases aligning to TRBD1. This CDR3 is CASTMKWGTGGAPYGYTF. The CDR3, as DNA: TGTGCCAGTACCATGAAATGGGGGACAGGGGGAGCCCCCTATGGCTACACCTTC.